This TCR beta chain comes out of a study of a mutant IDH1 vaccine in newly diagnosed glioma. Study information: The week-35 safety follow-up was V12, and the week-47 study end was V13. Study findings and constraints: In roughly 93% of patients, immune responses induced by the vaccine occurred.

This CDR3 contains 22 residues. Unmatched junction bases numbered 22, after V lost 3 bases and J lost 1 base. CDR1 LNHDA and CDR2 SQIVND come from the germline V gene (reference sequence). With respect to this clone: Its antigen is currently unknown.

Time point given: week 47, end of study. Vaccination used 300 ug of mutant IDH1 20-mer peptide per dose, with topical imiquimod. New astrocytomas of WHO grade 3 or 4 that were IDH1-mutant and ATRX-lost were found in the donors. Measured with immunoSEQ multiplex PCR; TCRdb has only the in-frame clones, and not every one. The sample carries about 94,000 clones, about 90% recorded once. This sequence was found in a woman aged 50 to 60 with glioma. The genes are TRBV19 and TRBJ2-1, with 9 bases matching TRBD2. The sample in question was PBMCs, obtained from a glioma patient whose treatment included an IDH1 peptide vaccine. CDR3 coding DNA: TGTGCCAGTAGTATCCCAAGAAGCCCCCTAACCGGGACTAGCTGGTCCTACAATGAGCAGTTCTTC. It specifies CASSIPRSPLTGTSWSYNEQFF.